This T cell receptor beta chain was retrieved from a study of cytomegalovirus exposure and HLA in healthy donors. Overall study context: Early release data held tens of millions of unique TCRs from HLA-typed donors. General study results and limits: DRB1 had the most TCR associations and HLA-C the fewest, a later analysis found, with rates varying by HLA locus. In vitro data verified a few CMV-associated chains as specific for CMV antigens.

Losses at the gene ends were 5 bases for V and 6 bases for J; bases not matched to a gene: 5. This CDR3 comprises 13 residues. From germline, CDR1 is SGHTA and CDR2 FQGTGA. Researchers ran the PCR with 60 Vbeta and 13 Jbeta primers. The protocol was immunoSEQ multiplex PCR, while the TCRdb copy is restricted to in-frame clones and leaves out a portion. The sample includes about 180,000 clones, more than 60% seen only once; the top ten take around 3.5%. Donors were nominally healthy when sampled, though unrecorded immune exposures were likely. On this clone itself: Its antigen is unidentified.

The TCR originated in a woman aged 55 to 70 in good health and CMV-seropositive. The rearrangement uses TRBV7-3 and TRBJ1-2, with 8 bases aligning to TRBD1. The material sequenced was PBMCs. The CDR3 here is CASSHRQGNGYTF. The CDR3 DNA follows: TGTGCCAGCAGCCACCGACAGGGGAATGGCTACACCTTC.